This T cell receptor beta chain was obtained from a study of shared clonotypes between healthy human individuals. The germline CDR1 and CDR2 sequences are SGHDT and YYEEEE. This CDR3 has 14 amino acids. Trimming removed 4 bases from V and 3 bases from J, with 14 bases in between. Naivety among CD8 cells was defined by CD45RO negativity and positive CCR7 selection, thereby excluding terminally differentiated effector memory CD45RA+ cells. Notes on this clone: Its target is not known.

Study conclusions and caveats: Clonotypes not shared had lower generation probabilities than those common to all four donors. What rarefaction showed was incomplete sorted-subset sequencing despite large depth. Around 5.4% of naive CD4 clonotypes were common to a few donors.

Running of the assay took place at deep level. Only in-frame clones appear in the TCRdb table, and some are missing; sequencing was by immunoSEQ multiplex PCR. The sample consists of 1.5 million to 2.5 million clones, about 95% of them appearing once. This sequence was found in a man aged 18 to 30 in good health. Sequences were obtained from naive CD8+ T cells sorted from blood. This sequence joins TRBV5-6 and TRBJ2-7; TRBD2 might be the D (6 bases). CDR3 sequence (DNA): TGTGCCAGCAGCAACGGGGGAGGTTACTACGAGCAGTACTTC. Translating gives CASSNGGGYYEQYF.